Presented here are 21 T cell receptor beta chains from one specimen sequenced in a study of neoadjuvant nivolumab and ipilimumab in lung cancer (dated by TCRdb to the early 2020s). The intended sense of this specimen's time point label: pretherapy, before neoadjuvant immune checkpoint inhibitors. Libraries were made using the immunoSEQ multiplex PCR assay. Sourced from immuneACCESS, this table was stored by TCRdb with only in-frame sequences that have V and J called. A share of the clones is absent; for the studies checked, an unresolved V gene accounts for under half, and the remainder has no known explanation. The sample table records over 25,000 clones; 65% to 85% of these occur just once. The leading ten clones occupy 5% to 7% of the sample. Sample: peripheral blood, taken before neoadjuvant nivolumab, alone or with ipilimumab. Receptors originate from an adult with non-small cell lung cancer.

This chain links TRBV11-2 with TRBJ2-7, with TRBD2 as a possible D gene (6 bases). CDR1 SGHAT and CDR2 FQNNGV come from the germline V gene. The CDR3 length is 15 residues. Deletions cut 3 bases from V and 6 bases from J, with 18 bases between. The CDR3 DNA is TGTGCCAGCAGCTTGGGCCCCGGGACTGCGGGCGAGCAGTACTTC. This sequence encodes CASSLGPGTAGEQYF.

The CDR3 here is CASSLDRGRDTIYF. For the CDR3, the DNA is TGTGCCAGCAGCTTAGACAGGGGAAGGGACACCATATATTTT. The chain has TRBV7-6 and TRBJ1-3; TRBD1 aligns across 7 bases. Germline V gene data show CDR1 as SGHVS and CDR2 as FNYEAQ. This CDR3 contains 14 residues. The junction had 5 bases not matched to a gene; V was cut back by 1 base and J by 8 bases.

This clone was detected a few times. The rearrangement joins TRBV18 to TRBJ2-5; D possibly corresponds to TRBD2 (7 bases). Germline V gene lookup returns CDR1 KGHSH and CDR2 LQKENI. This CDR3 region has 15 residues. Trimming left V 0 bases short and J 5 bases short, with 13 bases between. The CDR3 region is CASSPPGGLSETQYF. In DNA form, the CDR3 reads TGTGCCAGCTCACCACCGGGGGGGCTGTCGGAGACCCAGTACTTC.

This chain links TRBV5-4 with TRBJ2-1; D is ambiguous. The CDR3 extends over 16 amino acids. Trimming took off 1 base at V and 5 bases at J, with 16 bases between the two ends. CDR1 SGHNT and CDR2 YYREEE come from the germline V gene (reference sequence). The CDR3 loop is CASSLSGRVGNNEQFF. The CDR3 bases are TGTGCCAGCAGCTTGAGTGGCCGAGTAGGGAACAATGAGCAGTTCTTC.

The genes are TRBV7-2 and TRBJ2-1, with 7 nucleotides matching TRBD1. The germline gives CDR1 SGHTA, CDR2 FQGNSA. The CDR3 covers 15 residues. Germline trimming cut 7 bases from V and 9 bases from J; bases unmatched to any gene: 15. This CDR3 reads CASNIPVGGVTEQFF. In DNA form, the CDR3 reads TGTGCCAGCAACATACCAGTAGGGGGCGTTACTGAGCAGTTCTTC.

V is TRBV19 and J is TRBJ1-1; D not certain. This CDR3 contains 15 residues. Germline V gives CDR1 LNHDA, CDR2 SQIVND (reference sequence). Trimming pared 8 bases from V and 6 bases from J, leaving 22 bases between. The CDR3, as DNA: TGTGCCAGTTCGCCTAGGACGGGCCGGCCTGCTGAAGCTTTCTTT. Residues: CASSPRTGRPAEAFF.

A note on this clone: Relative to the germline gene, one junction end is altered; a read error may explain this. This chain connects TRBV19 to TRBJ2-3, with 13 positions matching TRBD2. The CDR3 is 19 residues long. CDR1 is LNHDA and CDR2 is SQIVND in the germline V gene (reference sequence). The CDR3 DNA sequence: TGTGCCAGTAGTGTAGATATACTAGCGGGGGGGCCTAGGGCAGATACGCAGTATTTT. Translating gives CASSVDILAGGPRADTQYF.

V usage is TRBV4-2 and J usage is TRBJ2-3; a possible D gene is TRBD2 (6 bases). The germline gives CDR1 LGHNA, CDR2 YNFKEQ. CDR3 length: 17 amino acids. Trimming pared 6 bases from V and 3 bases from J, leaving 22 bases between. CDR3 in amino acids: CASRPLDTGVRTDTQYF. The CDR3 nucleotides read TGTGCCAGCAGACCCCTTGATACGGGGGTTAGGACAGATACGCAGTATTTT.

The chain combines TRBV2 with TRBJ2-2, with 13 bases lining up with TRBD2. The CDR3 is 18 residues long. Germline-derived CDR1 and CDR2 are SNHLY and FYNNEI. V shed 5 bases and J 5 bases; nucleotides not matched to a gene: 11. CDR3 sequence (DNA): TGTGCCAGCAGTCCCGGGACTAGCGGGGTCTCGAGGACCGGGGAGCTGTTTTTT. Amino acid sequence: CASSPGTSGVSRTGELFF.

The J gene is TRBJ2-7, the V gene TRBV6-6; 7 bases are a match to TRBD2. The V gene's germline CDR1 is MNHNY and CDR2 SVGAGI (reference sequence). The CDR3 has 16 amino acids. V gave up 7 bases and J gave up 2 bases; unmatched junction bases: 14. The CDR3 loop reads CASKGLPSGGPYEQYF. CDR3 DNA sequence: TGTGCCAGCAAGGGGCTCCCTAGCGGTGGCCCCTACGAGCAGTACTTC.

The V gene is TRBV11-2, the J gene TRBJ2-1, with TRBD1 identical over 9 bases. The germline gives CDR1 SGHAT, CDR2 FQNNGV. The J segment lost 8 bases and the V segment lost 7 bases, leaving 12 bases of the junction unmatched. The CDR3 is 15 amino acids. The CDR3 DNA sequence: TGTGCCAGCACCTCCGGGACAGGGAGACGCGATGAGCAGTTCTTC. Translated: CASTSGTGRRDEQFF.

This chain links TRBV29-1 with TRBJ2-1; D remains ambiguous. Per the germline V gene, CDR1 is SQVTM and CDR2 is ANQGSEA. V was trimmed by 4 bases and J by 9 bases, leaving 10 bases between them. The CDR3 runs to 11 residues. Written as DNA, the CDR3 is TGCAGCGTTGGGGTCGGTAGTGAGCAGTTCTTC. The encoded protein is CSVGVGSEQFF.

This chain links TRBV2 with TRBJ2-1, with 13 bases lining up with TRBD2. Looked up from germline, CDR1 is SNHLY and CDR2 is FYNNEI. V was pared by 6 bases and J by 4 bases, with 9 bases of the junction left unmatched. The CDR3 spans 17 residues. In nucleotides, the CDR3 is TGTGCCAGCAGAGCGAGACTAGCGGGGGGCCAATACAATGAGCAGTTCTTC. Residues: CASRARLAGGQYNEQFF.

The gene calls are TRBV4-1 and TRBJ1-2; 9 bases are a match to TRBD1. Germline assignment: CDR1 MGHRA and CDR2 YSYEKL. The CDR3 length is 17 residues. V shed 2 bases and J 5 bases; nucleotides not matched to a gene: 12. The CDR3 DNA reads TGCGCCAGCAGCCAACTACAGGGGGCACAAGGAACATATGGCTACACCTTC. Encoded protein: CASSQLQGAQGTYGYTF.

The chain joins TRBV9 to TRBJ2-1; 9 bases fit TRBD1. The length of the CDR3 is 14 residues. Trimming removed 4 bases from V and 8 bases from J; junction bases left unmatched: 7. Germline CDR1 reads SGDLS; CDR2 reads YYNGEE. Here the CDR3 reads CASSLEDRGYEQFF. CDR3 nucleotide sequence: TGTGCCAGCAGCCTAGAGGACAGGGGTTATGAGCAGTTCTTC.

The gene calls are TRBV5-4 and TRBJ2-3, with a weak D call TRBD1 (5 bases). V gave up 4 bases and J gave up 5 bases, with 17 bases separating them. Germline CDR1 is SGHNT and CDR2 is YYREEE (reference sequence). The CDR3 totals 15 residues. The CDR3 protein is CASSGAQGRKDTQYF. In DNA, the CDR3 is TGTGCCAGCAGCGGAGCGCAGGGAAGAAAAGATACGCAGTATTTT.

This CDR3 is CTSSPRGYNEQFF. The CDR3 nucleotides are TGCACCAGCAGCCCACGGGGTTACAATGAGCAGTTCTTC. The V call is TRBV1, the J call TRBJ2-1; TRBD2 is the table's D call, not checked against the DNA. TRBV1 is a pseudogene. CDR3 length equals 13 residues.

The V gene is TRBV28, the J gene TRBJ1-4; D gene unclear. Germline V gene data show CDR1 as MDHEN and CDR2 as SYDVKM. Trimming pared 5 bases from V and 7 bases from J, leaving 23 bases between. The CDR3 sequence is 17 residues long. CDR3 DNA sequence: TGTGCCAGCAGTCGCTACTATACGACAAACGGAGGTGAAAAACTGTTTTTT. This codes for CASSRYYTTNGGEKLFF.

The genes are TRBV7-3 and TRBJ1-1; D remains ambiguous. The germline V gene encodes CDR1 SGHTA and CDR2 FQGTGA. This CDR3 is built from 14 residues. V was shortened by 4 bases and J by 1 base, with 10 bases between the two germline ends. The CDR3 DNA reads as TGTGCCAGCAGCTCCGTCCATCCGAACACTGAAGCTTTCTTT. As protein: CASSSVHPNTEAFF.

The chain's CDR3 is CASSYSFGATYEQYF. The CDR3 DNA reads TGTGCCAGCAGTTACTCGTTTGGGGCCACCTACGAGCAGTACTTC. V usage is TRBV6-5 and J usage is TRBJ2-7, with a weak D call TRBD1 (5 bases). Trimming shortened V by 0 bases and J by 2 bases, and 11 bases separated the two germline ends. The germline CDR1 and CDR2 sequences are MNHEY and SVGAGI. The CDR3 contains 15 residues.

The chain uses TRBV7-2 and TRBJ2-1, with 8 bases aligning to TRBD1. CDR3 length equals 17 residues. Trimming cost V 4 bases and J 2 bases; bases outside gene matches: 10. Germline CDR1 reads SGHTA; CDR2 reads FQGNSA. CDR3 region: CASSYRTGRLTYNEQFF. CDR3 nucleotides: TGTGCCAGCAGCTATCGGACAGGGCGATTAACCTACAATGAGCAGTTCTTC.